Listed below are T cell receptor beta chains from one sample, sequenced in a study of T cell responses to AZD1222 COVID-19 vaccine. Clones were sequenced by immunoSEQ multiplex PCR, and TCRdb holds only the in-frame ones, with some missing. This table holds 100,000 to 150,000 clones, 90% to 95% found once. The specimen comprised peripheral blood, sampled 28 days after the second AZD1222 dose. The receptors shown here come from an adult who received the AZD1222 COVID-19 vaccine. CDR3s include the opening cysteine and the closing phenylalanine or tryptophan. Fields, in order: CDR3 length, J gene, V gene, CDR3 protein.

16,TRBJ2-7,TRBV5-1,CASSTLSGTGGYEQYF
13,TRBJ1-2,TRBV7-9,CASSLEEVDGYTF
13,TRBJ2-7,TRBV2,CASSPRTPGEQYF
15,TRBJ2-7,TRBV2,CASSVGRGSSYEQYF
15,TRBJ1-2,TRBV7-2,CASSLNLGQVGGYTF
14,TRBJ2-4,TRBV9,CASSAGSRGDIQYF
15,TRBJ2-1,TRBV9,CASSVEGWRGEEQFF
15,TRBJ2-2,TRBV6-2/TRBV6-3,CASSYHNSNTGELFF
15,TRBJ2-2,TRBV7-3,CASSPRVGSTGELFF
14,TRBJ2-7,TRBV5-5,CASSLFQGGGEQYF
21,TRBJ1-5,TRBV21-1,CASSPRLKRDSRLRGNQPQHF